One and the same sample provided the 6 T cell receptor beta chains below, sequenced in a study of T-cell reconstitution after alpha-beta-depleted transplantation in children. The library targeted TCRbeta and was prepared with unique molecular identifiers. TCRdb redid the calling of the PCR reads with MiXCR, one entry per CDR3 protein. The sample has 200,000 to 250,000 distinct CDR3 sequences; 9.5% to 15% are singletons. The specimen comprised PBMCs from the stem cell graft donor, sampled from the stem cell graft. These receptors were taken from a human donor who donated a stem cell graft to a child with acute lymphoblastic leukemia.

This clonotype was picked up many times. The junction and the germline gene differ at one end; a read error may be behind it. This rearrangement joins TRBV5-1 to TRBJ1-4; no reliable D call. Germline V gene sequence: CDR1 SGHRS, CDR2 YFSETQ. The CDR3 contains 16 residues. CDR3 DNA: TGCGCCAGCAGTTTGGGGAGGGCGTCAACTAATGAAAAACTGTTTTTT. Its protein product is CASSLGRASTNEKLFF.

In its sample, this clonotype was seen many times. The chain has TRBV5-6 and TRBJ2-1; the match to TRBD2 covers 9 bases. The CDR3 has 14 amino acids. With V trimmed by 0 bases and J by 10 bases, 5 bases remained unmatched. Germline V gene lookup returns CDR1 SGHDT and CDR2 YYEEEE. CDR3 DNA sequence: TGTGCCAGCAGCTTGGGCGGGAGGGCCTCCGAGCAGTTCTTC. This translates into CASSLGGRASEQFF.

This clonotype was seen at least ten times. This chain uses TRBV9 with TRBJ2-1; 10 positions agree with TRBD2. The CDR3 runs to 15 residues. The germline CDR1 and CDR2 sequences are SGDLS and YYNGEE. J was trimmed by 6 bases and V by 2 bases; bases with no gene match: 5. The DNA for the CDR3 is TGTGCCAGCAGCGTGTCTAGCGGGAGTGGCAATGAGCAGTTCTTC. This encodes CASSVSSGSGNEQFF.

This clonotype appeared many times. V is TRBV9 and J is TRBJ2-4, with TRBD1 as a possible D gene (5 bases). CDR1 and CDR2 (germline): SGDLS, YYNGEE. The CDR3 is made up of 15 amino acids. V was pared by 4 bases and J by 2 bases, with 13 bases between. CDR3 residues: CASSPGPQTKNIQYF. The CDR3 DNA follows: TGTGCCAGCAGCCCAGGGCCTCAGACCAAAAACATTCAGTACTTC.

The chain joins TRBV21-1 to TRBJ2-7; the D call in the table, TRBD1, was not verified against the DNA. TRBV21-1 represents a pseudogene. This CDR3 comprises 14 residues. Here the CDR3 DNA reads TGTGCCAGCAGCGTCCGGGACAGGGGTTCCGAGCAGTACTTC. It encodes CASSVRDRGSEQYF.

This clonotype was observed a few times. The chain combines TRBV19 with TRBJ1-6; the D gene is possibly TRBD1 (5 bases). The CDR3 length is 15 residues. Germline CDR1 reads LNHDA; CDR2 reads SQIVND (reference sequence). The V and J ends lost 2 bases and 7 bases respectively, with 12 bases between them. The CDR3 is CASSIKGEGNSPLHF. CDR3 nucleotide sequence: TGTGCCAGTAGTATAAAAGGGGAAGGGAATTCACCCCTCCACTTT.